The present T cell receptor (beta chain) was sequenced within a study of cytomegalovirus exposure and HLA in healthy donors. Regarding the study as a whole: A later analysis found TCR association rates differed by HLA locus, highest for DRB1 and lowest for HLA-C. More clonal expansion characterized HLA-associated TCR beta chains than equally common others in a later analysis.

The PCR had 60 Vbeta and 13 Jbeta primers. Assay used: immunoSEQ multiplex PCR; TCRdb lists only in-frame clones, some missing. The sample records over 150,000 clones, around 70% being singletons. In its sample, this clone was seen a few times. Antigen: not known. The germline gives CDR1 MNHEY, CDR2 SVGAGI. The CDR3 extends over 14 amino acids. J lost 4 bases, V lost 7 bases, and 6 bases had no gene match. Sequencing was carried out using PBMCs. This receptor was taken from a man aged 30 to 45 in good health and CMV-seronegative. This sequence joins TRBV6-5 and TRBJ1-1; 10 bases match TRBD1. For the CDR3, the DNA is TGTGCCAGCACCCGGGACAGGGGAACCACTGAAGCTTTCTTT. Protein product: CASTRDRGTTEAFF.